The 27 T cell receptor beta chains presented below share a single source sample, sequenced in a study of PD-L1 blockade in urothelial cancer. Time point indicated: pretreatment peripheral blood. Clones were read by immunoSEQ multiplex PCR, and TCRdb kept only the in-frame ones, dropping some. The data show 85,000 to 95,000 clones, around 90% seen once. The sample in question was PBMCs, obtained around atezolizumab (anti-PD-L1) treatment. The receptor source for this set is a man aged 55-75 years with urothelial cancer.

The CDR3 DNA sequence: TGCAGCGTTGCTAACTTGAGACTAGCGAAGTTAGATACGCAGTATTTT. This sequence encodes CSVANLRLAKLDTQYF. V is TRBV29-1 and J is TRBJ2-3; 8 nucleotides match TRBD2. The CDR3 is 16 residues long. Per germline, CDR1 SQVTM and CDR2 ANQGSEA. V shed 4 bases, J shed 5 bases, and the junction held 14 bases outside the gene matches.

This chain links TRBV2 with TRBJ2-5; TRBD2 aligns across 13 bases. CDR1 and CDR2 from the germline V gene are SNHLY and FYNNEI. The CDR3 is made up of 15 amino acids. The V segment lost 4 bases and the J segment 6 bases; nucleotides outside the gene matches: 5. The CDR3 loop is CASSGGTSGMKTQYF. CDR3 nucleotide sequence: TGTGCCAGCAGTGGCGGGACTAGCGGGATGAAGACCCAGTACTTC.

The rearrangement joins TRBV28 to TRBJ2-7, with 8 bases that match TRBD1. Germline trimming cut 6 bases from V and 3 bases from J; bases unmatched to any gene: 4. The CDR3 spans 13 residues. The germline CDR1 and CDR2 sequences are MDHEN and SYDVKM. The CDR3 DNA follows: TGTGCCAGCAGGATCGGGACAGGCTACGAGCAGTACTTC. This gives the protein CASRIGTGYEQYF.

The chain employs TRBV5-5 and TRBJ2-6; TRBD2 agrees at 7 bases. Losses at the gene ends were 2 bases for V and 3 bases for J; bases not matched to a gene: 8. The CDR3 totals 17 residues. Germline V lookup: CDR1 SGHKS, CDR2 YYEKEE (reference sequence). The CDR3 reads CASSFGVAGRGANVLTF. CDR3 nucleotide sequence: TGTGCCAGCAGCTTCGGGGTAGCGGGTCGTGGGGCCAACGTCCTGACTTTC.

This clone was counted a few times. CDR3 nucleotides: TGTGCCAGCAGCCCAGCGGGGGGCGCGGGTTCACCCCTCCACTTT. Its protein is CASSPAGGAGSPLHF. V is TRBV7-3 and J is TRBJ1-6; possibly TRBD1 for D (6 bases). The V and J ends lost 5 bases and 9 bases respectively, with 17 bases between them. The CDR3 extends over 15 amino acids. Germline CDR1 and CDR2: SGHTA and FQGTGA.

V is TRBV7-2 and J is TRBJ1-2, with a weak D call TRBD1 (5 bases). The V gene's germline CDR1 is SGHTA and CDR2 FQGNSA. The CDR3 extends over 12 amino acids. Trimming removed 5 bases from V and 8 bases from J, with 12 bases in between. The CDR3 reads CASSSPGLGYTF. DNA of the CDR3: TGTGCCAGCAGCAGTCCAGGGCTGGGCTACACCTTC. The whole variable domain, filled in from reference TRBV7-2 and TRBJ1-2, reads GAGVSQSPSNKVTEKGKDVELRCDPISGHTALYWYRQSLGQGLEFLIYFQGNSAPDKSGLPSDRFSAERTGGSVSTLTIQRTQQEDSAVYLCASSSPGLGYTFGSGTRLTVV.

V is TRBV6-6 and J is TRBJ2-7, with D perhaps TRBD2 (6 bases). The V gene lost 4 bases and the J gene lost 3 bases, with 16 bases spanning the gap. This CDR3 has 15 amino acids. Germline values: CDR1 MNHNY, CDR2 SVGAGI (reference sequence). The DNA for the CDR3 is TGTGCCAGCAGTTTTTTCAGCGGGCCAATCTACGAGCAGTACTTC. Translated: CASSFFSGPIYEQYF.

CDR3 protein: CASPSGATGELFF. In DNA form, the CDR3 reads TGTGCCAGCCCTAGCGGGGCCACCGGGGAGCTGTTTTTT. The chain recombines TRBV28 with TRBJ2-2; 9 bases fit TRBD2. V shed 8 bases and J 4 bases; nucleotides not matched to a gene: 2. This CDR3 region has 13 residues. Looked up from germline, CDR1 is MDHEN and CDR2 is SYDVKM.

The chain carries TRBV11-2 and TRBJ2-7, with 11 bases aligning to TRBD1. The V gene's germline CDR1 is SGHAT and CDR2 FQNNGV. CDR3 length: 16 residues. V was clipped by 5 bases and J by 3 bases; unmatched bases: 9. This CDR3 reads CASSPIAGTGGYEQYF. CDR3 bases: TGTGCCAGCAGCCCAATAGCCGGGACAGGGGGCTACGAGCAGTACTTC.

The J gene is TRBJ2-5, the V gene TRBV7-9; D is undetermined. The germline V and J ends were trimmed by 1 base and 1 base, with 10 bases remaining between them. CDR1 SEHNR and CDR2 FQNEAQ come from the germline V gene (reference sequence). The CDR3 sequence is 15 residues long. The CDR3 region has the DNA TGTGCCAGCAGCTTAGGAGAGGCCAGCCAAGAGACCCAGTACTTC. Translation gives CASSLGEASQETQYF.

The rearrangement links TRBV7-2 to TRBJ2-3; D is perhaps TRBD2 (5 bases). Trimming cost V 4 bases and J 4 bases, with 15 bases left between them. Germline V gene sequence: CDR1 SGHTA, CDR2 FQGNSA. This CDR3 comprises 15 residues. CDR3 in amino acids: CASSSLRGSADTQYF. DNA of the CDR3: TGTGCCAGCAGCTCTCTACGGGGTTCGGCAGATACGCAGTATTTT.

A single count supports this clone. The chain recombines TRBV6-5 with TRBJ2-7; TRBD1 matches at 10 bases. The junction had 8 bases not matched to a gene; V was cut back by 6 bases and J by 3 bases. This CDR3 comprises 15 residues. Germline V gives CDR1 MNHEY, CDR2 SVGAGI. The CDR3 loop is CASSGRWDRGYEQYF. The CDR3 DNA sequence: TGTGCCAGCAGCGGACGGTGGGACAGGGGCTACGAGCAGTACTTC.

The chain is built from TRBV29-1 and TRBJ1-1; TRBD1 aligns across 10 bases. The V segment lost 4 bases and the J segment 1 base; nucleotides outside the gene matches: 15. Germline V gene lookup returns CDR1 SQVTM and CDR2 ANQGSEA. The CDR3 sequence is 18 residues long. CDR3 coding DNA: TGCAGCGTTGGAAACATGACAGGGGGCTCGGGTAAGAACACTGAAGCTTTCTTT. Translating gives CSVGNMTGGSGKNTEAFF.

The CDR3 coding sequence is TGTGCCAGCAGACAACAGGGCAACACTGAAGCTTTCTTT. This translates into CASRQQGNTEAFF. The rearrangement joins TRBV6-1 to TRBJ1-1; tentatively, D is TRBD1 (6 bases). The CDR3 spans 13 residues. V was clipped by 6 bases and J by 2 bases, with 10 bases between them. In germline, CDR1 is MNHNS, CDR2 SASEGT.

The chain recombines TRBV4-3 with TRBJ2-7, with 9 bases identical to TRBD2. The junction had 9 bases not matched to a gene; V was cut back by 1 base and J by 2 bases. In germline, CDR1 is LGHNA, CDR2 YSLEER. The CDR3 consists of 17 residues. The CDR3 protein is CASSQGLGSGGTYEQYF. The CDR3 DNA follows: TGCGCCAGCAGCCAAGGATTAGGTAGCGGGGGAACCTACGAGCAGTACTTC.

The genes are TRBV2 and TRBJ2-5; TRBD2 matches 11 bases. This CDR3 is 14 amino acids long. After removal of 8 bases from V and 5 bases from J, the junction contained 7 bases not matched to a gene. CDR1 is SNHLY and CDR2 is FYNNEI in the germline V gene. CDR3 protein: CASDVAGGPETQYF. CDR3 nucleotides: TGTGCCAGCGATGTAGCGGGGGGGCCGGAGACCCAGTACTTC.

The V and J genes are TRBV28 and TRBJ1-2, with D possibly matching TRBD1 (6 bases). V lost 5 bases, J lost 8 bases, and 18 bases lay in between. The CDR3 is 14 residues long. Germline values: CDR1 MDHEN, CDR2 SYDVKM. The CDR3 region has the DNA TGTGCCAGCAGTAAGGGGGACGGAGTGGGAGGCTACACCTTC. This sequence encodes CASSKGDGVGGYTF.

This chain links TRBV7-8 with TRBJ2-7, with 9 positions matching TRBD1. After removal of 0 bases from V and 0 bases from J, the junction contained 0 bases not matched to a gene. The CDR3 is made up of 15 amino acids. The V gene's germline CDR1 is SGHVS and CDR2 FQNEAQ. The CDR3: CASSLADRGSYEQYF. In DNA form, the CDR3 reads TGTGCCAGCAGCTTAGCGGACAGGGGCTCCTACGAGCAGTACTTC.

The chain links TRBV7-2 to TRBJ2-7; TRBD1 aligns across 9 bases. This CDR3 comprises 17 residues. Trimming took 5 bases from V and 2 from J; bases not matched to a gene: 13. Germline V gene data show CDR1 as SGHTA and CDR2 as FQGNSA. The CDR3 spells CASSPTMTGGLTYEQYF. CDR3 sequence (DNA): TGTGCCAGCAGCCCAACGATGACAGGGGGTCTTACCTACGAGCAGTACTTC. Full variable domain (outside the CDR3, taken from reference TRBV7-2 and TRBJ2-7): GAGVSQSPSNKVTEKGKDVELRCDPISGHTALYWYRQSLGQGLEFLIYFQGNSAPDKSGLPSDRFSAERTGGSVSTLTIQRTQQEDSAVYLCASSPTMTGGLTYEQYFGPGTRLTVT.

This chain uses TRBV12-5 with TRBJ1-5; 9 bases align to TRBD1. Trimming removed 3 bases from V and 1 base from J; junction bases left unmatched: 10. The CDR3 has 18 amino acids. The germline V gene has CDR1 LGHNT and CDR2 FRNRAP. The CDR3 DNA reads TGTGCTAGTGGTTTTCGGGGACAGGGAGGGGTGAGCAATCAGCCCCAGCATTTT. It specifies CASGFRGQGGVSNQPQHF.

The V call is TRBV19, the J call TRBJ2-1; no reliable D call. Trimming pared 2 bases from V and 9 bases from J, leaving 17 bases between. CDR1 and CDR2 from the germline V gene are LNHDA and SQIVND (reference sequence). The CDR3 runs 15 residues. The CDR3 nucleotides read TGTGCCAGTAGTATACTACGGAAGCCCTCTAGTGAGCAGTTCTTC. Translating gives CASSILRKPSSEQFF. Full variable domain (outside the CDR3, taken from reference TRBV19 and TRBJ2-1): DGGITQSPKYLFRKEGQNVTLSCEQNLNHDAMYWYRQDPGQGLRLIYYSQIVNDFQKGDIAEGYSVSREKKESFPLTVTSAQKNPTAFYLCASSILRKPSSEQFFGPGTRLTVL.

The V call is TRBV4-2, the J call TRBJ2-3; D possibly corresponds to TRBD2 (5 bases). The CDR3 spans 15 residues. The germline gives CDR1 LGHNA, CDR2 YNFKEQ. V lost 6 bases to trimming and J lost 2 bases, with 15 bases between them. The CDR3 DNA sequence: TGTGCCAGCAGACACTCGGACGGGGACACAGATACGCAGTATTTT. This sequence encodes CASRHSDGDTDTQYF.

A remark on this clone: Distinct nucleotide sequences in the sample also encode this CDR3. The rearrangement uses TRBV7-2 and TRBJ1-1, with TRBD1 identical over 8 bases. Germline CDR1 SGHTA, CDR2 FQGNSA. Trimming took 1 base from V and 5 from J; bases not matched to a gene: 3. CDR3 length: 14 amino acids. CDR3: CASSLGTGRTEAFF. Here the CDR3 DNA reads TGTGCCAGCAGCTTAGGGACAGGGCGGACTGAAGCTTTCTTT.

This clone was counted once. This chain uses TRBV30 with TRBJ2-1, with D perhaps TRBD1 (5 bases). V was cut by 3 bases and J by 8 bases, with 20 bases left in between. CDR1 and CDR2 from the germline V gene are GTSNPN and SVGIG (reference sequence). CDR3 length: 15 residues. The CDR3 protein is CAWRATILPGHEQFF. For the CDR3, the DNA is TGTGCCTGGAGAGCAACCATCCTCCCAGGGCATGAGCAGTTCTTC.

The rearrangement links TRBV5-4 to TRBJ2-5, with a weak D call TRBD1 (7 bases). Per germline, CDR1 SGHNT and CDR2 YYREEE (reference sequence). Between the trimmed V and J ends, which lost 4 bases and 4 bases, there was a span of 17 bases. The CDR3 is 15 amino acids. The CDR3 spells CASSPVGGGGETQYF. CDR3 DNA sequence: TGTGCCAGCAGCCCGGTTGGAGGGGGCGGAGAGACCCAGTACTTC.

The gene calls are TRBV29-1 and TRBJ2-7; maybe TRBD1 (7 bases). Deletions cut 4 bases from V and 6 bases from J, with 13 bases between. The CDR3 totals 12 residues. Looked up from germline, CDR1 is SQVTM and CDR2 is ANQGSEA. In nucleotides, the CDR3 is TGCAGCGTTGGTCCAGGGGGGAGCGAGCAGTACTTC. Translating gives CSVGPGGSEQYF.

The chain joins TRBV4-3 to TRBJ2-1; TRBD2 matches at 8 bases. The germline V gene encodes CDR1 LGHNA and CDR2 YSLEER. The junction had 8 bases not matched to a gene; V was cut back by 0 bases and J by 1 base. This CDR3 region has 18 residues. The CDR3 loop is CASSQEHGRAVSYNEQFF. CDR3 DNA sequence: TGCGCCAGCAGCCAAGAGCACGGGAGGGCCGTATCCTACAATGAGCAGTTCTTC.